This entry lists 11 T cell receptor beta chains sequenced from one sample in a study of T cells in Graves' hyperthyroidism and ophthalmopathy. RNA transcripts served as the template for amplifying TCR beta CDR3 regions. TCR CDR3 regions were first amplified by RT-PCR with HTBI primers. In TCRdb, the multiplex PCR reads were re-called with MiXCR into one record per CDR3 protein. There are roughly 330,000 distinct CDR3 sequences in the sample; around a sixth occur only once, and approximately 31% lies in the top ten. Source material: blood. The receptors were gathered from a man under 40 with Graves' hyperthyroidism.

This clonotype was seen repeatedly, ten times or more. The gene calls are TRBV12-3 or TRBV12-4 and TRBJ2-5, with TRBD2 as a possible D gene (5 bases). V dropped 3 bases and J dropped 7 bases, with 9 bases sitting between them. This CDR3 has 12 amino acids. The CDR3, as DNA: TGTGCCAGCAGTTTGGGAGACGGGACCCAGTACTTC. This sequence encodes CASSLGDGTQYF.

The J gene is TRBJ2-7, the V gene TRBV4-2, with 10 positions matching TRBD2. V lost 1 base and J lost 6; bases outside the gene matches: 3. The CDR3 extends over 14 amino acids. CDR1 LGHNA and CDR2 YNFKEQ come from the germline V gene. The CDR3 protein is CASSQVAGGSEQYF. The CDR3 nucleotides are TGTGCCAGCAGCCAAGTAGCGGGAGGTTCCGAGCAGTACTTC.

In this sample, this clonotype turned up many times. The V call is TRBV24-1, the J call TRBJ2-7, with D unresolved. Trimming stripped 4 bases from V and 4 bases from J, with 7 bases between. The CDR3 spans 12 residues. Germline CDR1 reads KGHDR; CDR2 reads SFDVKD. CDR3 in amino acids: CATSEMGYEQYF. The DNA for the CDR3 is TGTGCCACCAGTGAAATGGGGTACGAGCAGTACTTC.

In this sample, this clonotype turned up a few times. The junction and the germline gene differ at one end; a read error may be behind it. The V call is TRBV3-1, the J call TRBJ1-1; the D is unclear. Germline-derived CDR1 and CDR2 are LGHDT and YNNKEL (reference sequence). There are 13 residues in the CDR3. CDR3 nucleotide sequence: TGTGCCAGCAGACAAGATACCCACACTGAAGCTTTCTTT. Protein product: CASRQDTHTEAFF.

In regard to this clonotype: This may stem from a read error, because a much larger clone lies one nucleotide away. The chain joins TRBV2 to TRBJ2-7; 8 positions agree with TRBD1. The CDR3 consists of 14 residues. J lost 7 bases, V lost 3 bases, and 8 bases had no gene match. Germline values: CDR1 SNHLY, CDR2 FYNNEI. The CDR3 coding sequence is TGTGCCAGCAGTGATTTGCGGACAGGGAGGGAGCAGTACTTC. Translated, it gives CASSDLRTGREQYF.

The CDR3 DNA reads as TGTGCCAGCTCACCATCCCGGGACACCGGCCGAGGCTACACCTTC. Protein product: CASSPSRDTGRGYTF. The chain is built from TRBV18 and TRBJ1-2; TRBD1 might be the D (6 bases). The CDR3 runs to 15 residues. V dropped 2 bases and J dropped 8 bases, with 18 bases sitting between them. In germline, CDR1 is KGHSH, CDR2 LQKENI.

This clonotype came up many times. The chain combines TRBV11-3 with TRBJ2-6; no reliable D call. This CDR3 comprises 15 residues. Germline assignment: CDR1 SGHNT and CDR2 YENEEA. Trimming left V 2 bases short and J 0 bases short, with 5 bases between. In DNA form, the CDR3 reads TGTGCCAGCAGCTTAAAGAACTCTGGGGCCAACGTCCTGACTTTC. Translated, it gives CASSLKNSGANVLTF.

This clonotype occurred many times. The V gene is TRBV2, the J gene TRBJ1-3; TRBD1 aligns across 8 bases. This CDR3 contains 16 residues. CDR1 and CDR2 (germline): SNHLY, FYNNEI. J was trimmed by 4 bases and V by 3 bases; bases with no gene match: 8. The CDR3: CASSETGQAGGNTIYF. The CDR3 region has the DNA TGTGCCAGCAGTGAGACGGGACAGGCAGGAGGAAACACCATATATTTT.

This clonotype has at least ten counts. V and J are TRBV30 and TRBJ1-1; 7 bases align to TRBD1. Germline V lookup: CDR1 GTSNPN, CDR2 SVGIG (reference sequence). With V trimmed by 5 bases and J by 4 bases, 10 bases remained unmatched. The CDR3 covers 14 residues. Here the CDR3 reads CAWVFQGVGTEAFF. The CDR3 bases are TGTGCCTGGGTTTTCCAGGGGGTCGGCACTGAAGCTTTCTTT.

This clonotype was seen a handful of times. The chain couples TRBV5-6 to TRBJ2-7; TRBD2 matches 9 bases. The CDR3 extends over 15 amino acids. Germline trimming cut 2 bases from V and 7 bases from J; bases unmatched to any gene: 10. Germline lookup yields CDR1 SGHDT and CDR2 YYEEEE. Written as DNA, the CDR3 is TGTGCCAGCAGCTTAGGAGCGGGAGGATTCGGGGAGCAGTACTTC. It codes for CASSLGAGGFGEQYF.

This clonotype was seen repeatedly, ten times or more. The chain is built from TRBV28 and TRBJ2-7; D might be TRBD1 or TRBD2, each matching 6 bases. The CDR3 consists of 15 residues. The germline CDR1 and CDR2 sequences are MDHEN and SYDVKM. V was pared by 3 bases and J by 6 bases, with 18 bases between. The CDR3 nucleotides are TGTGCCAGCAGTTTCGGGGGCAGGGGCCCTACCGAGCAGTACTTC. Its protein is CASSFGGRGPTEQYF.